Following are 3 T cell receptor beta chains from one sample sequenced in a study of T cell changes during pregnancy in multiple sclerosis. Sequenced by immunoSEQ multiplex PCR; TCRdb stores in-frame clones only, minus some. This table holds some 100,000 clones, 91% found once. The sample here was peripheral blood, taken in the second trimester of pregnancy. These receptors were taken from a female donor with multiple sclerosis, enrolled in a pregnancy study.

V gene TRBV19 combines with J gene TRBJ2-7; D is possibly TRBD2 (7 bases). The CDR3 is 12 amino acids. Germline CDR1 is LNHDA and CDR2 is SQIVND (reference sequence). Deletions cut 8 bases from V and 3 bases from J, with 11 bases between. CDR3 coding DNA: TGTGCCAGTGGTAGGGGGGGCTACGAGCAGTACTTC. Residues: CASGRGGYEQYF. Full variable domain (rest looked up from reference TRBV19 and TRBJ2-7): DGGITQSPKYLFRKEGQNVTLSCEQNLNHDAMYWYRQDPGQGLRLIYYSQIVNDFQKGDIAEGYSVSREKKESFPLTVTSAQKNPTAFYLCASGRGGYEQYFGPGTRLTVT.

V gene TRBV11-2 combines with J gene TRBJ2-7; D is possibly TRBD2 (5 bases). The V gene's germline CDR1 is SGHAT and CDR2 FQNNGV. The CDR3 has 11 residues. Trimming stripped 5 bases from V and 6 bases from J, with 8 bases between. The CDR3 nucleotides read TGTGCCAGCAGCCGAGCGGCCGAGCAGTACTTC. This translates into CASSRAAEQYF.

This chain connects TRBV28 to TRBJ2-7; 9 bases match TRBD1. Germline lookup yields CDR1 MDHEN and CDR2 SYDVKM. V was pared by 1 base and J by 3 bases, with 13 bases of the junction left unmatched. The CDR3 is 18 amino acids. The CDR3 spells CASSLSVRTGVMSYEQYF. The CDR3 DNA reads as TGTGCCAGCAGTTTATCAGTCCGGACAGGGGTTATGAGCTACGAGCAGTACTTC.